This T cell receptor beta chain was sequenced during a study of blood T cell repertoires in COVID-19. Clones were sequenced by immunoSEQ multiplex PCR, and TCRdb holds only the in-frame ones, with some missing. The data show 70,000 to 95,000 clones, with around four fifths seen just once and under 20% held by the top ten. This CDR3 has 13 amino acids. Losses at the gene ends were 0 bases for V and 9 bases for J; bases not matched to a gene: 4. Germline values: CDR1 MNHNS, CDR2 SASEGT. What was sequenced was peripheral blood. The chain has TRBV6-1 and TRBJ1-2, with 7 bases that match TRBD1. This clonotype was sampled from an elderly man with active or convalescent COVID-19. The CDR3 sequence: CASSEALGQRYTF. DNA of the CDR3: TGTGCCAGCAGTGAAGCCCTGGGACAGCGCTACACCTTC.